This TCR beta chain was obtained from a study of response to subunit inactivated influenza vaccine. This clonotype was detected only a few times. The antigen is not known. The study's findings and limits: It was suggested by the authors that few new T cells are recruited by each seasonal influenza vaccination.

TCRdb ran MiXCR on the RT-PCR reads and lists one entry per CDR3 protein. The data hold more than 450,000 distinct CDR3 sequences, with less than 10% observed a single time. V dropped 1 base and J dropped 4; count of bases not matched to a gene: 3. Looked up from germline, CDR1 is SGHTA and CDR2 is FQGNSA. The CDR3 runs to 15 residues. Sample: PBMCs from blood, taken around 25 months after vaccination. The clonotype comes from a man between 50 and 69 years old who received an inactivated influenza vaccine. The chain has TRBV7-2 and TRBJ2-1; 8 bases map to TRBD2. CDR3 in amino acids: CASSLELAEYNEQFF. CDR3 DNA: TGTGCCAGCAGCTTAGAACTAGCGGAGTACAATGAGCAGTTCTTC.